This T cell receptor (beta chain) was identified during a study of blood T cell repertoires in COVID-19. Authors' analysis steps: Cell counts per sample came from amplifying reference gene primers. Here immunoSEQ multiplex PCR was the method, and the copy in TCRdb shows in-frame clones only, minus some. Clone size and the V and J calls come from that table; the DNA yielded D and trimming. The data show roughly 220,000 clones, around 89% seen once. Recruits, aged roughly 18 to 100 years, lived in 24 US areas. Cohort placement rested on clinical history that participants reported themselves. The germline V gene has CDR1 LNHDA and CDR2 SQIVND (reference sequence). The CDR3 extends over 13 amino acids. The V end was cut by 6 bases, the J end by 5 bases, with 11 bases between.

The V call is TRBV19, the J call TRBJ1-5; possible D gene TRBD1, 6 bases. This clonotype was obtained from a man aged 25-45 years who had been exposed to COVID-19. The sequencing sample was made of PBMCs or T cells enriched from blood (not recorded which). DNA of the CDR3: TGTGCCAGTAGGGACAGCTCACATCAGCCCCAGCATTTT. This sequence encodes CASRDSSHQPQHF.